This T cell receptor (beta chain) was sequenced for a study of blood T cell repertoires in COVID-19. About the research overall: T cells, B-cell-depleted T cells, or PBMCs provided the cDNA or gDNA that served as material.

Authors' methods: Reference gene primer amplification yielded estimated nucleated cell counts. The method was immunoSEQ multiplex PCR; TCRdb's version includes in-frame clones alone and lacks a portion of them. The DNA was the basis for D and trimming; V, J and clone size are from that table. The table shows 90,000 to 100,000 clones, with roughly 80% occurring only once. Sequences were obtained from peripheral blood. The TCR was taken from a man aged 60-69 years with acute or convalescent COVID-19.

CDR3 DNA: TGCGCCAGCAGCCAGGGACTTGACACCCCTCCCTTCACAGATACGCAGTATTTT. Residues: CASSQGLDTPPFTDTQYF. This chain links TRBV4-3 with TRBJ2-3, with a possible D match to TRBD2 (6 bases). Deletions cut 3 bases from V and 2 bases from J, with 21 bases between. The CDR3 is 18 amino acids. Germline V gene sequence: CDR1 LGHNA, CDR2 YSLEER.